This entry is about one TCR beta chain. Its antigen is unidentified. Trimming took off 5 bases at V and 8 bases at J, with 12 bases between the two ends. CDR3 size: 13 residues. These data come from a study of T cell repertoires in cytomegalovirus infection. As for the study in general: Epitope selection comprised recently identified HLA-C-restricted CMV epitopes and well-studied HLA-B-restricted CMV epitopes. The public TCR beta signatures pointed to both CMV infection and matching HLA type.

Study conclusions and caveats: Totalled public TCR beta family frequency picked out people who carried CMV plus the relevant HLA. Dominating the ex vivo response were TCR beta clonotypes that were CMV-specific and HLA-C-restricted.

TCRdb reprocessed the reads with MiXCR, giving one entry per CDR3 protein. The table shows around 140,000 distinct CDR3 sequences, with roughly 32% occurring only once. V usage is TRBV12-3 or TRBV12-4 and J usage is TRBJ2-2, with D perhaps TRBD1 (6 bases). This TCR came from a human donor in good health (CMV status not recorded). Some clones in this sample may be carry-over from other donors' samples. The starting material was CD8+ T cells from cultured PBMCs, obtained from culture after CMV antigen stimulation. Here the CDR3 DNA reads TGTGCCAGCAGTCCAAACAGGGCGGGGGAGCTGTTTTTT. This codes for CASSPNRAGELFF.